These 5 T cell receptor beta chains were all obtained from the same sample, sequenced in a study of cytomegalovirus exposure and HLA in healthy donors. PCR amplification relied on 60 Vbeta primers (plus 13 Jbeta primers). The repertoire was sequenced with immunoSEQ multiplex PCR; TCRdb's copy has only in-frame clones and lacks some. The sample yields 150,000 to 200,000 clones, around 80% seen once. The source material was PBMCs. The source is a woman aged 25 to 39 in good health and CMV-seronegative.

The chain employs TRBV6-1 and TRBJ1-1, with a possible D match to TRBD1 (6 bases). V was clipped by 6 bases and J by 1 base, with 12 bases between them. This CDR3 has 14 amino acids. From germline, CDR1 is MNHNS and CDR2 SASEGT. CDR3 bases: TGTGCCAGCAGCCTACAGGGCAAGAACACTGAAGCTTTCTTT. Its translation is CASSLQGKNTEAFF.

The chain combines TRBV6-1 with TRBJ2-5, with 8 bases fitting TRBD1. TRBJ2-7 explains the end of the DNA better; the J call may be wrong. The CDR3 contains 15 residues. CDR1 and CDR2 (germline): MNHNS, SASEGT. CDR3 sequence: CASTLRRQGTYEQYF. CDR3 in DNA: TGTGCCAGCACCCTAAGGCGACAGGGGACCTACGAGCAGTACTTC.

The chain couples TRBV7-2 to TRBJ2-7; a possible D gene is TRBD2 (5 bases). The CDR3 is 16 amino acids. Looked up from germline, CDR1 is SGHTA and CDR2 is FQGNSA. The germline V and J ends were trimmed by 5 bases and 0 bases, with 17 bases remaining between them. CDR3 in DNA: TGTGCCAGCAGCCCAAGCGGAACCTCTCGCTCCTACGAGCAGTACTTC. Translated: CASSPSGTSRSYEQYF.

This sequence joins TRBV9 and TRBJ2-5; 12 nucleotides agree with TRBD2. The ends lost 1 base at V and 0 bases at J; junction bases unmatched: 1. The CDR3 spans 16 residues. Germline V CDR1 and CDR2: SGDLS, YYNGEE. This chain's CDR3 is CASSVRLAGDQETQYF. The CDR3 DNA reads TGTGCCAGCAGCGTAAGACTAGCGGGGGACCAAGAGACCCAGTACTTC.

This chain uses TRBV11-2 with TRBJ2-5; perhaps TRBD2 as D (7 bases). Germline CDR1 is SGHAT and CDR2 is FQNNGV. V was trimmed by 6 bases and J by 1 base, leaving 15 bases between them. The CDR3 is made up of 15 amino acids. The CDR3 sequence: CASRKPGGPQETQYF. CDR3 nucleotide sequence: TGTGCCAGCAGGAAACCGGGGGGCCCCCAAGAGACCCAGTACTTC.